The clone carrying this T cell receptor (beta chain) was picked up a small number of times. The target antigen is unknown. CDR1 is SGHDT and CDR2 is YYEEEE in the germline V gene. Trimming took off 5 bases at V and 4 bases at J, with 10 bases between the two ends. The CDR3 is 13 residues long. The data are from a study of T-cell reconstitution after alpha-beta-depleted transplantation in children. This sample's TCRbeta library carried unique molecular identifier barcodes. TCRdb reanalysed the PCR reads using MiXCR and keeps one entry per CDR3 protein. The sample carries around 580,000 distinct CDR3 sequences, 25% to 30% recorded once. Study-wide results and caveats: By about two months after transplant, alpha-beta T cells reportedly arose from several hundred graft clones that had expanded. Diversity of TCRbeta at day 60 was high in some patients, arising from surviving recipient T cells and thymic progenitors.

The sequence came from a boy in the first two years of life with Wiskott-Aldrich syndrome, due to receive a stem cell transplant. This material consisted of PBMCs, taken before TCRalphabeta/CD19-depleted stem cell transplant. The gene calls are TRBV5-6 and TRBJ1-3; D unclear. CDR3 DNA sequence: TGTGCCAGCAGGCTGGGTCCCGGAAACACCATATATTTT. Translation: CASRLGPGNTIYF.